This TCR beta chain was recorded in a study of blood T cell repertoires in COVID-19. Study in general: The study drew acute and convalescent COVID-19 samples from the United States, Italy and Spain. In each case, the material was cDNA or gDNA derived from T cells, B-cell-depleted T cells, or PBMCs.

Original analysis: Researchers report that nucleated cell counts were estimated from reference gene primer amplification. The data were produced by immunoSEQ multiplex PCR, yet TCRdb's version contains in-frame clones alone and is incomplete. The DNA was the basis for D and trimming; V, J and clone size are from that table. This table has about 40,000 clones, over 80% appearing once. The germline V gene encodes CDR1 KGHSH and CDR2 LQKENI. The CDR3 length is 15 residues. J lost 6 bases, V lost 0 bases, and 4 bases had no gene match. This TCR was sampled from a human donor in a cohort sampled during active COVID-19. The rearrangement links TRBV18 to TRBJ1-3, with 8 nucleotides matching TRBD1. The sequenced material came from peripheral blood. This CDR3 reads CASSPPDRALNTIYF. The CDR3 DNA reads as TGTGCCAGCTCACCACCGGACAGGGCGCTAAACACCATATATTTT.